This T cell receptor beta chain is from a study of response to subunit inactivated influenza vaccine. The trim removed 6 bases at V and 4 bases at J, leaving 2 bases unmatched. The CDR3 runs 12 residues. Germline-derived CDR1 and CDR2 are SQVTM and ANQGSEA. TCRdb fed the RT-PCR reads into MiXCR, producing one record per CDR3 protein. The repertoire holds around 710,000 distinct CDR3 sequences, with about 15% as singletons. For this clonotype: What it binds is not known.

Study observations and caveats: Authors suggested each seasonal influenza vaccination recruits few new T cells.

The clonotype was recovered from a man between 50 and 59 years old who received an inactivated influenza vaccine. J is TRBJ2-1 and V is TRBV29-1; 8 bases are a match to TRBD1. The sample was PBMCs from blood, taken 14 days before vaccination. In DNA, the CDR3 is TGCAGCGTGAGGACAGGGTACAATGAGCAGTTCTTC. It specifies CSVRTGYNEQFF.